The clone carrying this T cell receptor beta chain has just one count. The antigen is not known. This sample was taken from a study of T cell responses to AZD1222 COVID-19 vaccine. Produced via immunoSEQ multiplex PCR; TCRdb's table is partial and in-frame only. The sample holds some 74,000 clones, nearly 90% seen once. Notes on the study in general: Only 5 to 7 individuals given AZD1222 were seropositive at baseline. Unmutated variant regions are reportedly the target of nearly half of TCRs that are spike-specific.

The V gene lost 0 bases and the J gene lost 5 bases, with 13 bases spanning the gap. Germline lookup yields CDR1 SGHVS and CDR2 FNYEAQ. The length of the CDR3 is 15 residues. This receptor was taken from an adult who received the AZD1222 COVID-19 vaccine. Sequenced material: peripheral blood, taken 28 days after the second AZD1222 dose. The chain has TRBV7-6 and TRBJ1-1; a weak D match, TRBD1 (6 bases). The CDR3 reads CASSLARGARTEAFF. CDR3 sequence (DNA): TGTGCCAGCAGCTTAGCGCGGGGGGCTCGGACTGAAGCTTTCTTT.